This passage covers 12 T cell receptor beta chains from one sample sequenced in a study of blood T cell repertoires in COVID-19. Using immunoSEQ multiplex PCR, the repertoire was profiled, and TCRdb retains in-frame clones only, with some absent. The table includes 320,000 or so clones, 85% detected once. The source material was PBMCs or T cells enriched from blood (not recorded which). Receptors originate from a woman aged 25 to 39 who had been exposed to COVID-19.

This clone was seen a few times. V is TRBV12-3 or TRBV12-4 and J is TRBJ1-2; D is ambiguous. The CDR3 totals 13 residues. Trimming left V 6 bases short and J 4 bases short, with 12 bases between. The CDR3 loop is CASREPGGYGYTF. In DNA form, the CDR3 reads TGTGCCAGCAGAGAGCCGGGAGGCTATGGCTACACCTTC.

The gene calls are TRBV28 and TRBJ1-3, with a weak D call TRBD1 (5 bases). Germline-derived CDR1 and CDR2 are MDHEN and SYDVKM. The V gene lost 5 bases and the J gene lost 2 bases, with 19 bases spanning the gap. The CDR3 loop spans 17 amino acids. This CDR3 is CASSPTQGSGTGNTIYF. The CDR3 region has the DNA TGTGCCAGCAGTCCTACCCAGGGATCTGGGACTGGAAACACCATATATTTT.

CDR3 region: CASSADRRSYGYTF. CDR3 DNA sequence: TGTGCCAGCAGCGCGGACAGACGGTCCTATGGCTACACCTTC. The rearrangement uses TRBV5-4 and TRBJ1-2; D is perhaps TRBD1 (6 bases). The V and J ends lost 4 bases and 4 bases respectively, with 14 bases between them. The germline gives CDR1 SGHNT, CDR2 YYREEE (reference sequence). The CDR3 covers 14 residues.

The V and J genes are TRBV28 and TRBJ1-1; weak D call: TRBD1 (5 bases). CDR1 is MDHEN and CDR2 is SYDVKM in the germline V gene. The CDR3 is made up of 13 amino acids. Trimming stripped 5 bases from V and 12 bases from J, with 19 bases between. CDR3 loop: CASSEPGFWKTFF. The CDR3 region has the DNA TGTGCCAGCAGTGAACCAGGGTTTTGGAAAACTTTCTTT.

The rearrangement links TRBV5-1 to TRBJ2-2; D is undetermined. V gave up 4 bases and J gave up 5 bases, with 18 bases separating them. CDR1 SGHRS and CDR2 YFSETQ come from the germline V gene. CDR3 length equals 16 residues. The CDR3: CASSNAPTDLTGELFF. DNA of the CDR3: TGCGCCAGCAGCAATGCCCCTACAGATTTAACCGGGGAGCTGTTTTTT.

This clone has more than one count but fewer than ten. V is TRBV6-2 or TRBV6-3 and J is TRBJ2-1; TRBD1 is a possible D gene (5 bases). CDR3 length: 12 amino acids. The V end lost 1 base, the J end lost 8 bases, and 6 bases lay between the germline ends. CDR1 MNHEY and CDR2 SVGEGT come from the germline V gene. For the CDR3, the DNA is TGTGCCAGCAGTTACTTCAGGGATGAGCAGTTCTTC. This translates into CASSYFRDEQFF.

This clone was seen a handful of times. This sequence joins TRBV4-3 and TRBJ2-7, with a tentative D call TRBD2 (6 bases). The CDR3 length is 15 residues. V lost 0 bases, J lost 1 base, and 10 bases lay in between. Germline CDR1 reads LGHNA; CDR2 reads YSLEER. The CDR3 protein is CASSQELAQSYEQYF. The CDR3 region has the DNA TGCGCCAGCAGCCAAGAACTAGCCCAATCCTACGAGCAGTACTTC.

The chain joins TRBV11-2 to TRBJ2-1; possible D gene TRBD1, 7 bases. CDR1 is SGHAT, CDR2 FQNNGV, per germline. This CDR3 is built from 16 residues. V gave up 6 bases and J gave up 5 bases, with 20 bases separating them. The CDR3 sequence is CASSTPQGRKHNEQFF. The DNA for the CDR3 is TGTGCCAGCAGTACCCCACAGGGGAGGAAGCACAATGAGCAGTTCTTC.

This clone was detected once. The chain links TRBV6-5 to TRBJ1-1; TRBD1 is a possible D gene (6 bases). The germline V gene encodes CDR1 MNHEY and CDR2 SVGAGI. The V end lost 5 bases, the J end lost 4 bases, and 14 bases lay between the germline ends. The CDR3 runs 14 residues. The DNA of the CDR3 is TGTGCCAGCAGTCAGAACCAGGGGACCACTGAAGCTTTCTTT. Its translation is CASSQNQGTTEAFF.

This clone was recorded only once. The chain recombines TRBV9 with TRBJ2-1, with 7 bases matching TRBD1. Trimming at V came to 1 base and at J to 8 bases, leaving 9 bases not matched to a gene. Germline loops: CDR1 SGDLS, CDR2 YYNGEE. The CDR3 sequence is 15 residues long. Here the CDR3 reads CASSVSPTGLDEQFF. As DNA, the CDR3 is TGTGCCAGCAGCGTATCCCCGACAGGGCTCGATGAGCAGTTCTTC.

As concerns this clone: The junction and the germline gene differ at one end; a read error may be behind it. V and J are TRBV18 and TRBJ1-2; 7 bases match TRBD1. Per germline, CDR1 KGHSH and CDR2 LQKENI. The CDR3 contains 12 residues. CDR3 protein: CASSLRTGAIIF. DNA of the CDR3: TGTGCCAGCTCACTTAGGACAGGAGCCATCATCTTC.

The chain combines TRBV6-6 with TRBJ2-2, with D unclear. The CDR3 is made up of 14 amino acids. Looked up from germline, CDR1 is MNHNY and CDR2 is SVGAGI (reference sequence). Trimming cost V 7 bases and J 1 base, with 10 bases left between them. CDR3: CASTRTQNTGELFF. The CDR3 DNA is TGTGCCAGCACGAGAACCCAGAACACCGGGGAGCTGTTTTTT.